This TCR beta chain was captured by sequencing in a study of human T cells and chemical hapten exposure (dated by TCRdb to the early 2020s). Turning to the overall study: For sensitization, 2% DPC in acetone was applied to a 2 cm by 2 cm area of upper inner arm skin. Weekly therapeutic DPC doses were additionally applied to the scalp of patients throughout the roughly 26-week study period. Patch testing was performed on the upper back with Finn chambers containing 0.01% DPC, and the patch tests were scored after 6 days according to International Contact Dermatitis Research Group standards. The patient cohort, mostly female, included alopecia areata with under or over 50% scalp involvement, alopecia totalis and alopecia universalis. Libraries were combined into a pool for sequencing, and differences in TCR yield between samples came mainly from small differences in library volumes within the pool. Peripheral blood TCR repertoire changes were tracked in vivo in alopecia patients during primary and secondary sensitization to the hapten diphenylcyclopropenone (DPC). Blood was sampled from patients pre-sensitization (week 0) and at 2, 6 and about 24 weeks after DPC sensitization. Blood for TCR sequencing was provided by twenty-nine alopecia patients at one to four time points (pre-sensitization, 2, 6 and 24 weeks).

On this clonotype: Its antigen target is currently unknown. Within one base of it there is no much larger clone, and no base qualities were kept.

There are 15 amino acids in the CDR3, from cysteine to phenylalanine inclusive. Just CDR3 DNA is preserved here, 45 bases in frame from base 1. The germline V and J ends show losses of 3 bases and 2 bases respectively, and no gene match explains 10 bases of the junction. The germline V gene (reference sequence) gives CDR1 as GTSNPN and CDR2 as SVGIG. General conclusions and limits of the study: All patients had alopecia, a presumed autoimmune disease, so their immune response might differ from that of healthy individuals. Expanded TCRs formed significantly more large CDR3 similarity clusters than pre-sensitization or healthy control sets, consistent with antigen-driven responses. No change with DPC sensitization was found in the number of TCRs above 1 in 1000 frequency, and no evidence of global repertoire structure alterations was found. The number of PT1 expanded TCRs positively correlated with patch test score, significant at thresholds 8, 16 and 32 but not 4. Repeated subsampling changed both the strength of the expansion versus patch-test correlation and the threshold at which the correlation became significant.

Taken with the paper, the label for time point translates to: patch test 1, 2 weeks after DPC sensitization. Read against the paper, the sample's treatment or condition label means: therapeutic diphenylcyclopropenone sensitization with weekly scalp DPC. At every patch-test visit, the blood draw took place before the patch test was put on. Patients were eligible if aged 18 to 70, diagnosed with alopecia and judged suitable for DPC therapy, and pregnant patients were excluded. Total RNA was isolated from unfractionated whole blood collected in Tempus Blood RNA tubes. Receptor amplification or capture employed RACE. Reads for this sample came from a NextSeq 500. During library preparation, unique molecular identifiers were attached to individual cDNA molecules so that TCRs could be counted quantitatively and reproducibly. From each blood RNA sample, both TCR alpha and TCR beta chains were sequenced. On the authors' methods: The median number of TCRs per sample was around 96,000, ranging from roughly 23,224 to 690,600. The Decombinator software suite was used to annotate the V, J and CDR3 of the TCR reads. For the PS versus PT1 abundance plots, all samples were subsampled to the same number of TCRs (28,000). TCRs were defined as expanded if absent before sensitization and observed at least eight times at the 2-week time point. TCRdb trimmed public reads at Q25 via fastp, called clones via MiXCR and kept in-frame beta chains. When rows share a CDR3 protein, they turn into one entry using the most common DNA and genes. The V and J calls, along with clone size, are taken from TCRdb and not from the paper's own processing. For this sample there are fewer than 500,000 distinct CDR3 sequences; about 4.8% appear just once. The ten most abundant clones make up 2% to 2.5% of the sample.

The sequence derives from a woman in her forties or fifties with alopecia areata. Some clones in this sample may be carry-over from other donors' samples. The sample consisted of whole blood, taken in connection with sensitization to the hapten diphenylcyclopropenone (DPC). The sequence joins TRBV30 to TRBJ2-7, with 7 junctional bases fitting TRBD1. CDR3 protein: CAWSAGTATPYEQYF. DNA sequence: TGTGCCTGGAGCGCCGGGACAGCCACTCCCTACGAGCAGTACTTC.